This T cell receptor beta chain was documented in a study of identical twins. Study-wide results and caveats: Fewer insertions marked abundant cord blood beta clonotypes; young adult naive trended weakly, memory not at all. The conclusions drew on cross-sectional statistical analysis instead of tracking the same donors.

Turning to this clonotype: Antigen specificity is unknown.

Using its own MiXCR run on the 5' RACE reads, TCRdb lists one record per CDR3 protein. The sample records some 560,000 distinct CDR3 sequences, 9.6% being singletons. The CDR3 has 20 residues. V shed 2 bases, J shed 0 bases, and the junction held 11 bases outside the gene matches. Germline CDR1 KGHDR, CDR2 SFDVKD. Separately, the same data were catalogued under a study of yellow fever vaccine responses in identical twins.

Sample: PBMCs. The TCR was taken from a woman aged 18-30 years in good health. J is TRBJ2-1 and V is TRBV24-1; 11 bases align to TRBD2. CDR3 protein: CATSDSTGTSGRSSYNEQFF. The CDR3 bases are TGTGCCACCAGTGATTCTACCGGGACTAGCGGAAGGAGCTCCTACAATGAGCAGTTCTTC.